This entry features one T cell receptor beta chain sequence. Its antigen is still unknown. The CDR3 spans 20 residues. Trimming at V came to 1 base and at J to 3 bases, leaving 18 bases not matched to a gene. The germline V gene has CDR1 SGHTA and CDR2 FQGNSA. This record comes from a study of T cell repertoires in cytomegalovirus infection. In the study overall: Carrying CMV and the relevant HLA type showed in public TCR beta signatures.

Broader study findings: The cumulative frequency of public TCR beta families distinguished individuals who carried CMV together with the relevant HLA. Clonotype analysis showed dominance of the ex vivo response by HLA-C-restricted CMV-specific TCR beta clonotypes.

Each CDR3 protein gets one entry after TCRdb re-called the reads with MiXCR. The sample holds 250,000 to 300,000 distinct CDR3 sequences, under 30% seen once. Sequenced sample: PBMCs. The rearrangement links TRBV7-2 to TRBJ2-7, with 10 bases matching TRBD1. The source of this sequence is a human donor in good health (CMV status not recorded). Some clones in this sample may be carry-over from other donors' samples. The CDR3 here is CASSLDIRTGTGDILYEQYF. In DNA, the CDR3 is TGTGCCAGCAGCTTAGATATACGTACGGGGACAGGGGATATTCTCTACGAGCAGTACTTC.